Listed below are T cell receptor beta chains from one sample, sequenced in a study of control samples from healthy donors and cancer patients. Clones were sequenced by immunoSEQ multiplex PCR, and TCRdb holds only the in-frame ones, with some missing. This repertoire shows about 130,000 clones, roughly 89% found once; its top ten account for around 5.4%. The sequencing input was blood. The receptor set was obtained from a man in his late teens or twenties in good health. The CDR3 runs from the conserved cysteine through the conserved F or W. The D gene is left open where the match is weak. Clone size appears in some rows only: once, few, many, or a class for an expanded clone.

>NA|NA|TRBV11-3|TRBJ1-6
CASSLDVVYNSPLHF
TGTGCCAGCAGCTTAGATGTAGTGTATAATTCACCCCTCCACTTT
>NA|NA|TRBV10-3|TRBJ1-2
CAISESVKEGYTF
TGTGCCATCAGTGAGTCTGTAAAGGAGGGCTACACCTTC
>TRBD1|NA|TRBV10-3|TRBJ2-1
CAISAGTGGLGEQFF
TGTGCCATCAGTGCCGGGACAGGTGGATTAGGTGAGCAGTTCTTC
>NA|NA|TRBV19|TRBJ2-1
CASSILSLGESSYNEQFF
TGTGCCAGTAGTATCCTCAGCTTGGGGGAAAGCTCCTACAATGAGCAGTTCTTC
>NA|NA|TRBV20-1|TRBJ2-1
CSASYSANFYNEQFF
TGCAGTGCTAGTTATTCGGCGAATTTCTACAATGAGCAGTTCTTC
>TRBD1|NA|TRBV29-1|TRBJ1-6
CSVGTGIFSPLHF
TGCAGCGTAGGGACAGGGATTTTTTCACCCCTCCACTTT
>TRBD1|NA|TRBV4-1|TRBJ2-7
CASSPLRTGGDEQYF
TGCGCCAGCAGCCCATTAAGGACAGGGGGAGATGAGCAGTACTTC
>NA|NA|TRBV6-4|TRBJ1-2
CARGKNRARAGYTF
TGTGCCAGGGGCAAGAACAGGGCCAGGGCTGGCTACACCTTC
>NA|NA|TRBV5-1|TRBJ2-7
CASSHGQRYEQYF
TGCGCCAGCAGCCACGGACAGCGCTACGAGCAGTACTTC
>TRBD1|NA|TRBV6-4|TRBJ2-1
CASSEPSRDRGHNEQFF
TGTGCCAGCAGTGAACCCTCCCGGGACAGGGGGCACAATGAGCAGTTCTTC
>NA|NA|TRBV4-1|TRBJ1-1
CASKAYLTGSEAFF
TGCGCCAGCAAAGCGTACCTGACAGGCTCTGAAGCTTTCTTT
>TRBD2|NA|TRBV7-2|TRBJ2-5
CASSLALTSGGRETQYF
TGTGCCAGCAGCTTAGCGTTGACTAGCGGGGGGAGGGAGACCCAGTACTTC
>TRBD1|once|TRBV29-1|TRBJ2-1
CSVEGQGYNEQFF
TGCAGCGTTGAGGGACAGGGCTACAATGAGCAGTTCTTC
>TRBD1|NA|TRBV9|TRBJ1-1
CASSAGGGGNTEAFF
TGTGCCAGCAGCGCTGGGGGAGGGGGCAACACTGAAGCTTTCTTT
>NA|NA|TRBV27|TRBJ2-7
CASSLSLGRVYF
TGTGCCAGCAGTTTATCGTTGGGACGGGTATACTTC
>TRBD1|NA|TRBV13|TRBJ1-1
CASTRGQQGAAFF
TGTGCCAGCACCCGCGGCCAACAGGGGGCAGCTTTCTTT